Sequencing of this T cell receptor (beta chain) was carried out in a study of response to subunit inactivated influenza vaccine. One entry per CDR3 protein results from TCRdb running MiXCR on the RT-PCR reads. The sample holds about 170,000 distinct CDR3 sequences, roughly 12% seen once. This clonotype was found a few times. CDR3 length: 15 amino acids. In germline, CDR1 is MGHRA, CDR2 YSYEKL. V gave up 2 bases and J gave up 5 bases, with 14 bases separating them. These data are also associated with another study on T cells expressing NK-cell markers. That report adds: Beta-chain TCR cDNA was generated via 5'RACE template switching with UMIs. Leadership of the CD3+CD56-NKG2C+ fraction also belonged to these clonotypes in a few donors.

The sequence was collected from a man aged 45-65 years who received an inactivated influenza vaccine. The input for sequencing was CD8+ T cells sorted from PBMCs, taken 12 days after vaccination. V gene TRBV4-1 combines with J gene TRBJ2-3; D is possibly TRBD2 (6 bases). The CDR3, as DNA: TGCGCCAGCAGCCAACTAGGCGGGGAGAAAGATACGCAGTATTTT. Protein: CASSQLGGEKDTQYF.